The rows below give T cell receptor beta chains drawn from one sample of a study of brain metastases from non-small cell lung cancer. The table came from immunoSEQ multiplex PCR; TCRdb's copy has only in-frame clones and leaves some out. The table includes 2,500 to 4,000 clones, 70% to 90% detected once. Sequencing input: primary lung tumor tissue. The receptor source for this set is a donor aged 40 or older with non-small cell lung cancer. CDR3s include the opening cysteine and the closing phenylalanine or tryptophan. D genes are given only for firm matches. Only some rows state a clone size, as once, few, many or a class for expanded clones.

D gene	clone size	V gene	J gene	CDR3 DNA	CDR3 protein
TRBD1	NA	TRBV30	TRBJ2-7	TGTGCCTGGACCAGACCCCCGGACAGGGGGACTTACTTC	CAWTRPPDRGTYF
NA	NA	TRBV19	TRBJ2-4	TGTGCCAGTCAGATCAACTCGGGACCGATAAACATTCAGTACTTC	CASQINSGPINIQYF
TRBD1	NA	TRBV28	TRBJ2-7	TGTGCCAGCACCTCAAACGACAGGGAAAGCTACGAGCAGTACTTC	CASTSNDRESYEQYF
NA	NA	TRBV29-1	TRBJ2-3	TGCAGCGTTCGGGACCCAAACACAGATACGCAGTATTTT	CSVRDPNTDTQYF
TRBD1	NA	TRBV27	TRBJ1-2	TGTGCCAGCAGTTCGACAGGGGCCAACTATGGCTACACCTTC	CASSSTGANYGYTF
NA	NA	TRBV5-1	TRBJ2-3	TGCGCCAGCAGCTTGGGACTCAGCACAGATACGCAGTATTTT	CASSLGLSTDTQYF
TRBD2	NA	TRBV19	TRBJ2-3	TGTGCCAGTAGTCCCGCCCCTCTAGCGGGAGCCTTTGGGCAGTATTTT	CASSPAPLAGAFGQYF
NA	NA	TRBV29-1	TRBJ1-4	TGCAGCGTCCTCCGGGATAATGAAAAACTGTTTTTT	CSVLRDNEKLFF
TRBD1	NA	TRBV28	TRBJ1-1	TGTGCCAGCAGTGACATCCGGACAGGGGGGACTGAAGCTTTCTTT	CASSDIRTGGTEAFF
TRBD1	NA	TRBV28	TRBJ1-1	TGTGCCAGCACCGAACAGGGGTACACTGAAGCTTTCTTT	CASTEQGYTEAFF
TRBD2	once	TRBV7-3	TRBJ2-1	TGTGCCAGCAAGAGACTAGCGAGAGAAATTGAGCAGTTCTTC	CASKRLAREIEQFF
NA	NA	TRBV7-9	TRBJ2-3	TGTGCCAGCAGCTTCGGGGTAGCCCCCACAGATACGCAGTATTTT	CASSFGVAPTDTQYF
NA	once	TRBV24-1	TRBJ2-2	TGTGCCACTAGCTTCCACACCGGGGAGCTGTTTTTT	CATSFHTGELFF
TRBD2	NA	TRBV5-6	TRBJ2-1	TGTGTCAGCAGCTCTGCGACTAGCGGGATCTACAATGAGCAGTTCTTC	CVSSSATSGIYNEQFF